Following are 22 T cell receptor beta chains from one sample sequenced in a study of radiotherapy plus CTLA-4 blockade in lung cancer. Method: immunoSEQ multiplex PCR; TCRdb's copy keeps in-frame clones and lacks some. Of approximately 53,000 clones listed, about 88% were seen once; the top ten hold about 30%. Source: peripheral blood, taken from a patient treated with radiotherapy plus ipilimumab. All receptors come from a human donor with non-small cell lung cancer whose response to radiotherapy plus ipilimumab could not be evaluated.

This chain connects TRBV5-4 to TRBJ2-7; 10 bases match TRBD2. CDR1 is SGHNT, CDR2 YYREEE, per germline (reference sequence). This CDR3 region has 17 residues. Losses at the gene ends were 4 bases for V and 3 bases for J; bases not matched to a gene: 13. Here the CDR3 reads CASSGAPGSSGSYEQYF. Here the CDR3 DNA reads TGTGCCAGCAGCGGGGCCCCTGGGTCTAGCGGGAGCTACGAGCAGTACTTC.

The chain employs TRBV6-5 and TRBJ2-7; D is possibly TRBD2 (6 bases). The CDR3 is 15 amino acids. Trimming took off 7 bases at V and 0 bases at J, with 16 bases between the two ends. Germline lookup yields CDR1 MNHEY and CDR2 SVGAGI. The DNA for the CDR3 is TGTGCCAGCACCAGGAGGGACGTCGACTCCTACGAGCAGTACTTC. Translating gives CASTRRDVDSYEQYF.

The rearrangement uses TRBV7-9 and TRBJ2-4; tentatively, D is TRBD1 (5 bases). The CDR3 length is 16 residues. V lost 5 bases to trimming and J lost 0 bases, with 14 bases between them. Germline loops: CDR1 SEHNR, CDR2 FQNEAQ (reference sequence). In nucleotides, the CDR3 is TGTGCCAGCAGCAGATTACAGGAGACAGCCAAAAACATTCAGTACTTC. Translated, it gives CASSRLQETAKNIQYF. The full variable domain, in which reference TRBV7-9 and TRBJ2-4 provide the parts outside the CDR3, is DTGVSQNPRHKITKRGQNVTFRCDPISEHNRLYWYRQTLGQGPEFLTYFQNEAQLEKSRLLSDRFSAERPKGSFSTLEIQRTEQGDSAMYLCASSRLQETAKNIQYFGAGTRLSVL.

The J gene is TRBJ1-5, the V gene TRBV6-1; no reliable D call. V was shortened by 0 bases and J by 4 bases, with 7 bases between the two germline ends. The CDR3 consists of 14 residues. Germline V gene sequence: CDR1 MNHNS, CDR2 SASEGT. DNA of the CDR3: TGTGCCAGCAGTGAAGCAGTAGTAAATCAGCCCCAGCATTTT. Encoded protein: CASSEAVVNQPQHF.

This rearrangement joins TRBV7-9 to TRBJ1-1; D is unclear. V was clipped by 2 bases and J by 1 base, with 5 bases between them. CDR1 and CDR2 (germline): SEHNR, FQNEAQ (reference sequence). The CDR3 runs 13 residues. CDR3 sequence: CASSLQENTEAFF. The DNA of the CDR3 is TGTGCCAGCAGCTTACAGGAGAACACTGAAGCTTTCTTT.

J is TRBJ2-1 and V is TRBV19; tentatively, D is TRBD2 (7 bases). Germline CDR1 reads LNHDA; CDR2 reads SQIVND (reference sequence). V lost 8 bases and J 4 bases, leaving 18 bases between the germline ends. This CDR3 region has 15 residues. This CDR3 is CASGGPAGEYNEQFF. The CDR3 coding sequence is TGTGCCAGTGGGGGGCCGGCGGGAGAGTACAATGAGCAGTTCTTC.

The rearrangement uses TRBV27 and TRBJ2-7; D perhaps matches TRBD1 (5 bases). The germline V gene has CDR1 MNHEY and CDR2 SMNVEV (reference sequence). Between the trimmed V and J ends, which lost 6 bases and 0 bases, there was a span of 15 bases. CDR3 length equals 15 residues. CDR3 DNA sequence: TGTGCCAGCAGGATCAACAGGCTCTTCTCCTACGAGCAGTACTTC. It encodes CASRINRLFSYEQYF.

This sequence joins TRBV7-2 and TRBJ2-3, with 7 positions matching TRBD1. The CDR3 loop spans 15 amino acids. Trimming took 4 bases from V and 2 from J; bases not matched to a gene: 6. Germline V gene sequence: CDR1 SGHTA, CDR2 FQGNSA. The DNA of the CDR3 is TGTGCCAGCAGCTCCCACGGACAGGTCACAGATACGCAGTATTTT. Encoded protein: CASSSHGQVTDTQYF. Based on the CDR3 plus reference TRBV7-2 and TRBJ2-3, the full variable domain is GAGVSQSPSNKVTEKGKDVELRCDPISGHTALYWYRQSLGQGLEFLIYFQGNSAPDKSGLPSDRFSAERTGGSVSTLTIQRTQQEDSAVYLCASSSHGQVTDTQYFGPGTRLTVL.

V and J are TRBV7-9 and TRBJ2-3; 8 positions match TRBD2. Germline V gene lookup returns CDR1 SEHNR and CDR2 FQNEAQ (reference sequence). Trimming at V came to 1 base and at J to 0 bases, leaving 6 bases not matched to a gene. The CDR3 has 17 residues. This chain's CDR3 is CASSLGASGLSTDTQYF. CDR3 nucleotide sequence: TGTGCCAGCAGCTTAGGGGCTAGCGGGCTCAGCACAGATACGCAGTATTTT.

This clone was counted between two and nine times. The CDR3 protein is CASSQLWPTGYSNQPQHF. The DNA for the CDR3 is TGCGCCAGCAGCCAACTTTGGCCAACAGGGTACAGCAATCAGCCCCAGCATTTT. The chain is built from TRBV4-1 and TRBJ1-5; tentative D call: TRBD1 (6 bases). The V gene's germline CDR1 is MGHRA and CDR2 YSYEKL. The V end lost 2 bases, the J end lost 1 base, and 18 bases lay between the germline ends. The CDR3 length is 18 residues.

This chain connects TRBV9 to TRBJ1-1, with no clear D. The V gene lost 3 bases and the J gene lost 6 bases, with 12 bases spanning the gap. CDR1 and CDR2 from the germline V gene are SGDLS and YYNGEE. The CDR3 loop spans 13 amino acids. The CDR3 bases are TGTGCCAGCAGCGGTACTTACAGCTCTGAAGCTTTCTTT. As protein: CASSGTYSSEAFF.

The gene calls are TRBV4-2 and TRBJ2-1; possibly TRBD1 for D (5 bases). Germline V gives CDR1 LGHNA, CDR2 YNFKEQ. The V end lost 1 base, the J end lost 7 bases, and 11 bases lay between the germline ends. This CDR3 has 14 residues. The CDR3 spells CASSQGTRENEQFF. As DNA, the CDR3 is TGTGCCAGCAGCCAAGGTACCAGGGAAAATGAGCAGTTCTTC.

The V call is TRBV28, the J call TRBJ2-2; 11 positions agree with TRBD2. The CDR3 has 17 amino acids. Trimming cost V 1 base and J 2 bases; bases outside gene matches: 3. Germline CDR1 MDHEN, CDR2 SYDVKM. The CDR3 DNA is TGTGCCAGCAGTTTATTGACTAGCGGGACAAACACCGGGGAGCTGTTTTTT. It translates to CASSLLTSGTNTGELFF.

The chain uses TRBV28 and TRBJ1-5; D is unresolved. The ends were cut back, 3 bases at V and 7 bases at J, with 7 bases in the middle. The CDR3 is made up of 12 amino acids. Germline V lookup: CDR1 MDHEN, CDR2 SYDVKM. The CDR3 is CASSFEWQPQHF. In DNA, the CDR3 is TGTGCCAGCAGTTTTGAGTGGCAGCCCCAGCATTTT.

The CDR3 sequence is CASSGPGTSGPREQYF. In DNA, the CDR3 is TGTGCCAGCAGCGGACCCGGGACTAGCGGCCCTCGGGAGCAGTACTTC. V usage is TRBV7-9 and J usage is TRBJ2-7; 11 nucleotides align to TRBD2. The CDR3 runs to 16 residues. CDR1 is SEHNR, CDR2 FQNEAQ, per germline (reference sequence). V trimming: 5 bases; J trimming: 7 bases; junction bases outside the gene matches: 13.

The chain combines TRBV29-1 with TRBJ2-5; 7 positions agree with TRBD2. Germline lookup yields CDR1 SQVTM and CDR2 ANQGSEA. The CDR3 totals 13 residues. J was trimmed by 5 bases and V by 3 bases; bases with no gene match: 6. The CDR3 sequence is CSVEIISGETQYF. CDR3 coding DNA: TGCAGCGTTGAGATTATTAGCGGGGAGACCCAGTACTTC.

The J gene is TRBJ1-6, the V gene TRBV2; D may be TRBD1 (5 bases). Trimming removed 8 bases at V and 7 bases at J, with 21 bases between. The germline V gene has CDR1 SNHLY and CDR2 FYNNEI. The length of the CDR3 is 16 residues. The CDR3 bases are TGTGCCAGCGGGAGGGGCAGCGCCTCAAGAAATTCACCCCTCCACTTT. It codes for CASGRGSASRNSPLHF.

This sequence joins TRBV11-1 and TRBJ2-3; TRBD2 matches at 9 bases. CDR1 is SGHAT, CDR2 FQDESV, per germline (reference sequence). The CDR3 is made up of 16 amino acids. Trimming removed 6 bases from V and 4 bases from J; junction bases left unmatched: 11. This CDR3 is CASSLMDAGGADTQYF. The CDR3, as DNA: TGTGCCAGCAGTCTAATGGACGCGGGAGGGGCAGATACGCAGTATTTT. The whole variable domain, remainder taken from reference TRBV11-1 and TRBJ2-3, is EAEVAQSPRYKITEKSQAVAFWCDPISGHATLYWYRQILGQGPELLVQFQDESVVDDSQLPKDRFSAERLKGVDSTLKIQPAELGDSAMYLCASSLMDAGGADTQYFGPGTRLTVL.

J is TRBJ1-1 and V is TRBV28; 9 nucleotides match TRBD1. V trimming: 6 bases; J trimming: 1 base; junction bases outside the gene matches: 9. Germline loops: CDR1 MDHEN, CDR2 SYDVKM. This CDR3 is 16 amino acids long. CDR3 sequence (DNA): TGTGCCAGCAGGCCCCGACAGGGGGGAGGGAACACTGAAGCTTTCTTT. Protein sequence: CASRPRQGGGNTEAFF.

This chain connects TRBV7-2 to TRBJ2-7; no reliable D call. Per germline, CDR1 SGHTA and CDR2 FQGNSA. V dropped 1 base and J dropped 4 bases, with 17 bases sitting between them. The length of the CDR3 is 16 residues. CDR3 coding DNA: TGTGCCAGCAGCTTAGGGGCTGACGGATCCCTTTACGAGCAGTACTTC. This gives the protein CASSLGADGSLYEQYF.

V is TRBV4-2 and J is TRBJ1-1; D gene unclear. V shed 4 bases and J shed 7 bases, with 16 bases lying between them. The germline gives CDR1 LGHNA, CDR2 YNFKEQ. The CDR3 length is 14 residues. The CDR3 is CASSPNSGFDEAFF. The CDR3 region has the DNA TGTGCCAGCAGCCCAAACTCGGGATTTGATGAAGCTTTCTTT.

CDR3 DNA: TGTGCCAGCAGTTCGCATACAGGGGGTCCTGGAAACACCATATATTTT. This encodes CASSSHTGGPGNTIYF. J is TRBJ1-3 and V is TRBV6-5; 8 positions agree with TRBD1. V was clipped by 4 bases and J by 2 bases; unmatched bases: 7. Per germline, CDR1 MNHEY and CDR2 SVGAGI. CDR3 length: 16 amino acids.